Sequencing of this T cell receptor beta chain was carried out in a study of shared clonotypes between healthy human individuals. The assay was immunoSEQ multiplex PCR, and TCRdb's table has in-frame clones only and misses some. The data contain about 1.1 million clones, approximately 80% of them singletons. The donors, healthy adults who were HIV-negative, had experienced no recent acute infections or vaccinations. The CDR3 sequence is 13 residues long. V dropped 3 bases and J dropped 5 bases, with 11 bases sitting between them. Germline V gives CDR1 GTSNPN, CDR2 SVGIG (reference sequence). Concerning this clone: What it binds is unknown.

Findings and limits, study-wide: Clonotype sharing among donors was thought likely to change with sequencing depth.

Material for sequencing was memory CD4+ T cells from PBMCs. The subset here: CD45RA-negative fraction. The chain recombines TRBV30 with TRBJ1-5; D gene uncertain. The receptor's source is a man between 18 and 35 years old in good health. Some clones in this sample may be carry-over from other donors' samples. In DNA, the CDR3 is TGTGCCTGGAGCCGCAACGGAGATCAGCCCCAGCATTTT. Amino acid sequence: CAWSRNGDQPQHF. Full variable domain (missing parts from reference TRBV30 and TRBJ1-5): SQTIHQWPATLVQPVGSPLSLECTVEGTSNPNLYWYRQAAGRGLQLLFYSVGIGQISSEVPQNLSASRPQDRQFILSSKKLLLSDSGFYLCAWSRNGDQPQHFGDGTRLSIL.